This TCR beta chain appears in the sequencing data of a study of blood T cell repertoires in COVID-19. At the level of the study: Sources were T cells, B-cell-depleted T cells, or PBMCs; the material itself was cDNA or gDNA.

Libraries were prepared by immunoSEQ multiplex PCR; TCRdb keeps only in-frame clonotypes and omits some of them. There are fewer than 200,000 clones in the sample; about 80% occur only once, and around 7.8% lies in the top ten. Everyone who took part was about 18 to 90 years old, and they came from 24 US areas. The germline V gene encodes CDR1 LNHDA and CDR2 SQIVND (reference sequence). The CDR3 spans 14 residues. Trimming took off 2 bases at V and 4 bases at J, with 10 bases between the two ends. This chain links TRBV19 with TRBJ2-3; possibly TRBD1 for D (6 bases). Sequencing was done on a sample of PBMCs or T cells enriched from blood (not recorded which). This receptor was taken from a man aged 50 to 59 who had recovered from COVID-19. CDR3 protein: CASSITGQPDTQYF. CDR3 DNA sequence: TGTGCCAGTAGTATAACAGGGCAGCCAGATACGCAGTATTTT.